This TCR beta chain was recovered during a study of T cell responses to AZD1222 COVID-19 vaccine. Notes on the study in general: A reported finding is that nearly half of spike-specific TCRs target unmutated variant regions.

The CDR3 has 14 residues. With 4 bases removed from V and 4 bases from J, the gap between germline ends came to 10 bases. From germline, CDR1 is LNHNV and CDR2 YYDKDF (reference sequence). In regard to this clone: Its antigen is unidentified.

Repertoires were generated with immunoSEQ multiplex PCR, while TCRdb's copy carries only in-frame clones and drops some. The sample has some 140,000 clones; roughly nine tenths are singletons. The material sequenced was peripheral blood, taken on day 0 of AZD1222 vaccination. The TCR sequence derives from an adult in good health. The gene calls are TRBV15 and TRBJ1-4, with D possibly TRBD1 on 5 matching bases. CDR3 sequence: CATSTGSLNEKLFF. CDR3 nucleotides: TGTGCCACCAGCACAGGGAGTCTTAATGAAAAACTGTTTTTT.